The entry below gives a single T cell receptor (beta chain) sequence along with its context. Its antigen is currently unknown. The sample comes from a study of cytomegalovirus exposure and HLA in healthy donors. Whole-study findings and limits: The dataset shows that most TCR sequences were rare, while some public TCRs occurred in many donors.

This CDR3 spans 14 amino acids. Germline CDR1 and CDR2: LNHNV and YYDKDF (reference sequence). J was trimmed by 8 bases and V by 0 bases; bases with no gene match: 5. The PCR had 60 Vbeta and 13 Jbeta primers. TCRdb's table, derived via immunoSEQ multiplex PCR, lists solely in-frame clones and lacks some. There are approximately 140,000 clones in the sample; 55% to 70% occur only once, and roughly 6.4% lies in the top ten. Sequenced: PBMCs. V and J are TRBV15 and TRBJ1-2, with TRBD1 matching 8 bases. This receptor was taken from a woman in her sixties or seventies in good health and CMV-seropositive. CDR3 loop: CATSRDQGARGYTF. The CDR3, as DNA: TGTGCCACCAGCAGAGATCAGGGGGCGCGCGGCTACACCTTC.